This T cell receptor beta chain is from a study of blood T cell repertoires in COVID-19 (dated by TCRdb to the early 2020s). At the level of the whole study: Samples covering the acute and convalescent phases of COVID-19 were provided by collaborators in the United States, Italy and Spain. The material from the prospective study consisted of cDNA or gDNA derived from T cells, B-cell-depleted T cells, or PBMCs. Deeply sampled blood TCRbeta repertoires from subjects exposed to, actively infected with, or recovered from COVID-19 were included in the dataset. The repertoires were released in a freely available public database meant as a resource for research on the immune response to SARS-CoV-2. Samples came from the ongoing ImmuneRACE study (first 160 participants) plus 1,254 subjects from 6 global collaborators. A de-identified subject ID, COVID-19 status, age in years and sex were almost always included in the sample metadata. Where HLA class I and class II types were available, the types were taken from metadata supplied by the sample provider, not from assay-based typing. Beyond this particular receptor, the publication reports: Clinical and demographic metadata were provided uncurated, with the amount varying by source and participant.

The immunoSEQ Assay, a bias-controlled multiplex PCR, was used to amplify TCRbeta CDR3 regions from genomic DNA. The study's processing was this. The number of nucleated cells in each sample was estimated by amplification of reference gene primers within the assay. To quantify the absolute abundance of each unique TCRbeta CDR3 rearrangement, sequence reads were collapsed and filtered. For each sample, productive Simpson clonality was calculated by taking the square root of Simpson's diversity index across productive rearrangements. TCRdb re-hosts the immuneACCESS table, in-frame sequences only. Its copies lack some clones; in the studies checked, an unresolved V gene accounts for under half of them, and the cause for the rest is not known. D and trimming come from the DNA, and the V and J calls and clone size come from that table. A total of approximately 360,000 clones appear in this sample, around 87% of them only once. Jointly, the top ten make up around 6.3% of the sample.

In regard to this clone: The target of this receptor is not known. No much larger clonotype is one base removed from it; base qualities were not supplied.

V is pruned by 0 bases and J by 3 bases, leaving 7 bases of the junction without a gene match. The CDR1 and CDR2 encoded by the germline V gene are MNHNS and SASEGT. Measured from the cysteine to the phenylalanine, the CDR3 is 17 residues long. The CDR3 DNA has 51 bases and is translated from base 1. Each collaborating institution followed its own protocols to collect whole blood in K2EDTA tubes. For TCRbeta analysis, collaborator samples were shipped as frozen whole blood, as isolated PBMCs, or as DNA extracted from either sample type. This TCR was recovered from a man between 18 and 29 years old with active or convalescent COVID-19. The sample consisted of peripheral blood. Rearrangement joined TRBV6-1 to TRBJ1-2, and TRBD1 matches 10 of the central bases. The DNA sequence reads TGTGCCAGCAGTGAAGCGTTTCTCGGGACAGGGGACTATGGCTACACCTTC. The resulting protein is CASSEAFLGTGDYGYTF.